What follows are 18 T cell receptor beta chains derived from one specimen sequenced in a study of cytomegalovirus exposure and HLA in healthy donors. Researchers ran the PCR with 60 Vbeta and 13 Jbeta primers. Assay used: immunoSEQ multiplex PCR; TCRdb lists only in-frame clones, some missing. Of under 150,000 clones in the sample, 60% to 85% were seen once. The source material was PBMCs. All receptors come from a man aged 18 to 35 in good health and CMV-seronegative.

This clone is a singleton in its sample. CDR3 protein: CASSARTGDGYGYTF. Here the CDR3 DNA reads TGTGCCAGCAGTGCCAGGACAGGGGACGGCTATGGCTACACCTTC. This chain uses TRBV2 with TRBJ1-2; 9 bases match TRBD1. V gave up 4 bases and J gave up 4 bases; unmatched junction bases: 7. CDR1 is SNHLY and CDR2 is FYNNEI in the germline V gene. The CDR3 has 15 residues.

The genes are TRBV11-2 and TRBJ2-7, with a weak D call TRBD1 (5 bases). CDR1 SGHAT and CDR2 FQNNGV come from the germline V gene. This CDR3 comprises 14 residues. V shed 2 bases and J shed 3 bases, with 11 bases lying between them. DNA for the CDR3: TGTGCCAGCAGCTTAAGTGCAGGGTTCTACGAGCAGTACTTC. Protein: CASSLSAGFYEQYF.

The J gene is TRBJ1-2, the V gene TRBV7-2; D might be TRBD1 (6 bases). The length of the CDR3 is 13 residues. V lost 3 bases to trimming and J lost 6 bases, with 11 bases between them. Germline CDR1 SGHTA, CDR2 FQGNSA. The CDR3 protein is CASSFYNRDGYTF. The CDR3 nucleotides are TGTGCCAGCAGCTTCTATAACAGGGATGGCTACACCTTC.

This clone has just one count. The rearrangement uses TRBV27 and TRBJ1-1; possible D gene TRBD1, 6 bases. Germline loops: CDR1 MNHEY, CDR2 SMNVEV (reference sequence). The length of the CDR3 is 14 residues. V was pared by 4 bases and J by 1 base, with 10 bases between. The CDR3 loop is CASSSHRANTEAFF. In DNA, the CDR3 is TGTGCCAGCAGTTCTCACAGGGCGAACACTGAAGCTTTCTTT.

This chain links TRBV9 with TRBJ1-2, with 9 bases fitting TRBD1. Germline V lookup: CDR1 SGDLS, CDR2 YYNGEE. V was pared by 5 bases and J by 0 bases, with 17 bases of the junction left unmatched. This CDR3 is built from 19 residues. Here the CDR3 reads CASRAGRDRERRANYGYTF. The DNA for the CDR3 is TGTGCCAGCAGGGCGGGCCGGGACAGGGAAAGAAGGGCTAACTATGGCTACACCTTC.

The CDR3 region has the DNA TGTGCCAGCAGTGAGGTATTTCCCAGGGGCAATCAGCCCCAGCATTTT. Protein: CASSEVFPRGNQPQHF. This chain joins TRBV6-1 and TRBJ1-5, with a weak D call TRBD1 (5 bases). The length of the CDR3 is 16 residues. CDR1 MNHNS and CDR2 SASEGT come from the germline V gene. V gave up 3 bases and J gave up 2 bases, with 14 bases separating them.

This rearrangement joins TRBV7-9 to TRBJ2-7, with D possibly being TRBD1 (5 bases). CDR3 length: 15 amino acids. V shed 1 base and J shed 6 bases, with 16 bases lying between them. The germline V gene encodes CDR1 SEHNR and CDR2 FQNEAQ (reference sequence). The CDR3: CASSLVRGSVREQYF. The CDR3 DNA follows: TGTGCCAGCAGCTTAGTAAGGGGATCAGTTCGCGAGCAGTACTTC.

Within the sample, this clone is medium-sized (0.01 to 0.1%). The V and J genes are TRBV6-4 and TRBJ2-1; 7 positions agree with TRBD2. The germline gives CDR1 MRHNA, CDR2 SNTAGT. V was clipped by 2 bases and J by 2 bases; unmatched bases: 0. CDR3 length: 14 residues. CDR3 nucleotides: TGTGCCAGCAGTGACGGGGGGGCCTACAATGAGCAGTTCTTC. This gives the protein CASSDGGAYNEQFF.

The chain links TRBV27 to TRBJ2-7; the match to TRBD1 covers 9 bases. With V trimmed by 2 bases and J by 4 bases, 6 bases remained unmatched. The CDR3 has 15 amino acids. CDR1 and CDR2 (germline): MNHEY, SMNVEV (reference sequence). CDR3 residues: CASSLGGTGYYEQYF. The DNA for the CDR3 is TGTGCCAGCAGTTTAGGTGGGACAGGGTATTACGAGCAGTACTTC.

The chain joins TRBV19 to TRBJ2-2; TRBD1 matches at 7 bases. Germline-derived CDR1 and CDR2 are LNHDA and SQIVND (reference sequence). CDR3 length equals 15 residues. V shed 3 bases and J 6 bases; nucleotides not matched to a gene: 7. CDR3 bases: TGTGCCAGTAGTATTGTAGGGGGCATCGCCGGGGAGCTGTTTTTT. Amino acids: CASSIVGGIAGELFF.

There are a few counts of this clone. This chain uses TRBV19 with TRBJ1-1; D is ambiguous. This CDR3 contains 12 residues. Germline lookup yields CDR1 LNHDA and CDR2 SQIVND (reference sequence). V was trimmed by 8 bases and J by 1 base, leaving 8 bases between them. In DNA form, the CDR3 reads TGTGCCAGTGCCCTAGAGAACACTGAAGCTTTCTTT. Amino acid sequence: CASALENTEAFF.

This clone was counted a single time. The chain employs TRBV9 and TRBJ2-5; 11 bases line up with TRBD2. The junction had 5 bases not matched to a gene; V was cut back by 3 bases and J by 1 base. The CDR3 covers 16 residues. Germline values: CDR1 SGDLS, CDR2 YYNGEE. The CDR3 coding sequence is TGTGCCAGCAGCGGAACCGGGACTAGCGGCCAAGAGACCCAGTACTTC. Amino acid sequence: CASSGTGTSGQETQYF.

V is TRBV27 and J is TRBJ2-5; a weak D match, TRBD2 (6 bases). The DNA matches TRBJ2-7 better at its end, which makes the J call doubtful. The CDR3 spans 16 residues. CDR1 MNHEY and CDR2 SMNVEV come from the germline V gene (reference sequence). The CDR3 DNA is TGTGCCAGCAGTTTATCTCAACGGGGAGGTACCTACGAGCAGTACTTC. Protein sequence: CASSLSQRGGTYEQYF.

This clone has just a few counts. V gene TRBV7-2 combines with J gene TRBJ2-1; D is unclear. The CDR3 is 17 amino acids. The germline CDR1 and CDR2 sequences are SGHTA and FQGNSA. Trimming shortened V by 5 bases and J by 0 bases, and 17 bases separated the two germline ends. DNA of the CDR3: TGTGCCAGCAGCCCCCTACTCATTCCAAGCTCCTACAATGAGCAGTTCTTC. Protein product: CASSPLLIPSSYNEQFF.

The CDR3 nucleotides read TGCGCCAGCAGGGCCGGGACACTGTCCTACGAGCAGTACTTC. Translating gives CASRAGTLSYEQYF. J is TRBJ2-7 and V is TRBV5-1; a possible D gene is TRBD1 (6 bases). The CDR3 is 14 residues long. The germline V and J ends were trimmed by 5 bases and 1 base, with 13 bases remaining between them. Per the germline V gene, CDR1 is SGHRS and CDR2 is YFSETQ.

CDR3 DNA: TGTGCCAGCAGCTTGCAGCAGGGGGCCATAGACTACACCTTC. Encoded protein: CASSLQQGAIDYTF. This chain uses TRBV5-8 with TRBJ1-2; 8 bases are a match to TRBD1. CDR1 SGHTS and CDR2 YDEGEE come from the germline V gene. The junction had 9 bases not matched to a gene; V was cut back by 1 base and J by 10 bases. The CDR3 sequence is 14 residues long.

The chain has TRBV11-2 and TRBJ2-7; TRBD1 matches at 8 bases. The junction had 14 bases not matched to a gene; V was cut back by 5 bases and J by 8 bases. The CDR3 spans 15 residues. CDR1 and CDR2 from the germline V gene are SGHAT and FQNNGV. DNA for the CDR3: TGTGCCAGCAGCGTCGTAGGGACAGGTGCCTTGAAGCAGTACTTC. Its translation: CASSVVGTGALKQYF.

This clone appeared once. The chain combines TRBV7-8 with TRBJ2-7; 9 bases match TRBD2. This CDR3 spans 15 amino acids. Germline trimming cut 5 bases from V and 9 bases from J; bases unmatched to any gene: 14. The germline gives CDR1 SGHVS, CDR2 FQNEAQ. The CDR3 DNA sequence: TGTGCCAGCAGCACCGGGGGGGTAGCGGGAGTCCGGCAGTACTTC. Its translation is CASSTGGVAGVRQYF. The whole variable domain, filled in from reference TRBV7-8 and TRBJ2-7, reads GAGVSQSPRYKVAKRGQDVALRCDPISGHVSLFWYQQALGQGPEFLTYFQNEAQLDKSGLPSDRFFAERPEGSVSTLKIQRTQQEDSAVYLCASSTGGVAGVRQYFGPGTRLTVT.